Following are 2 T cell receptor beta chains from one sample sequenced in a study of blood T cell repertoires in COVID-19. Generated by immunoSEQ multiplex PCR, the TCRdb table keeps only in-frame clones and is missing some. The sample lists about 170,000 clones, around 80% occurring once. The sequenced material came from peripheral blood. The receptors originated from a woman aged 70-85 years who had recovered from COVID-19.

This sequence joins TRBV2 and TRBJ1-1, with a possible D match to TRBD1 (5 bases). The V gene lost 6 bases and the J gene lost 0 bases, with 11 bases spanning the gap. CDR3 size: 14 residues. Germline-derived CDR1 and CDR2 are SNHLY and FYNNEI. Here the CDR3 reads CASRGGVMNTEAFF. CDR3 sequence (DNA): TGTGCCAGCAGGGGGGGGGTCATGAACACTGAAGCTTTCTTT.

The rearrangement links TRBV21-1 to TRBJ2-1; the table gives TRBD2 as D, unverified against the DNA. TRBV21-1 is a documented pseudogene. The CDR3 sequence is 13 residues long. CDR3 sequence (DNA): TGTGCCAGCCGGGGGGGGTCCTACAATGAGCAGTTCTTC. Translating it yields CASRGGSYNEQFF.